Presented here are 31 T cell receptor beta chains from one specimen sequenced in a study of blood T cell repertoires in COVID-19. Sequenced by immunoSEQ multiplex PCR; TCRdb stores in-frame clones only, minus some. Of about 470,000 clones in the sample, 87% were seen once. The sequencing sample was made of PBMCs or T cells enriched from blood (not recorded which). These receptors were taken from a woman in her late teens or twenties who had recovered from COVID-19.

This clone was seen just once. This rearrangement joins TRBV9 to TRBJ1-1; 7 nucleotides align to TRBD1. Germline lookup yields CDR1 SGDLS and CDR2 YYNGEE. This CDR3 comprises 16 residues. V dropped 2 bases and J dropped 1; count of bases not matched to a gene: 8. The CDR3 region has the DNA TGTGCCAGCAGCGTTTTACCGACAGGGCCGAACACTGAAGCTTTCTTT. Translation gives CASSVLPTGPNTEAFF.

CDR3 in amino acids: CATSDLSGTGGRETQYF. CDR3 in DNA: TGTGCCACCAGTGATCTATCCGGGACAGGGGGTAGAGAGACCCAGTACTTC. V gene TRBV24-1 combines with J gene TRBJ2-5; 11 bases align to TRBD1. Germline CDR1 KGHDR, CDR2 SFDVKD. V shed 3 bases, J shed 4 bases, and the junction held 9 bases outside the gene matches. This CDR3 spans 17 amino acids.

This clone turned up a few times. The chain links TRBV6-5 to TRBJ1-5; D uncertain. CDR1 and CDR2 (germline): MNHEY, SVGAGI. Trimming stripped 9 bases from V and 5 bases from J, with 8 bases between. The CDR3 is 11 residues long. The CDR3: CARITDQPQHF. CDR3 coding DNA: TGTGCCAGAATAACGGATCAGCCCCAGCATTTT.

The DNA of the CDR3 is TGTGCCAGCAGCACCGGGACAGGGGTCCAATACGAGCAGTACTTC. This codes for CASSTGTGVQYEQYF. The chain has TRBV11-2 and TRBJ2-7; 10 nucleotides align to TRBD1. CDR1 is SGHAT and CDR2 is FQNNGV in the germline V gene. The CDR3 runs 15 residues. After removal of 5 bases from V and 4 bases from J, the junction contained 8 bases not matched to a gene.

The rearrangement joins TRBV7-2 to TRBJ2-6; weak D call: TRBD1 (6 bases). The germline V and J ends were trimmed by 8 bases and 4 bases, with 15 bases remaining between them. CDR1 and CDR2 (germline): SGHTA, FQGNSA. The CDR3 runs 15 residues. DNA for the CDR3: TGTGCCAGCGCCGGAAAGGGGGTAGGGGCCAACGTCCTGACTTTC. Translated, it gives CASAGKGVGANVLTF.

The rearrangement links TRBV29-1 to TRBJ1-1, with TRBD1 as a possible D gene (6 bases). The germline CDR1 and CDR2 sequences are SQVTM and ANQGSEA. This CDR3 comprises 13 residues. V was clipped by 3 bases and J by 1 base, with 9 bases between them. The CDR3 region has the DNA TGCAGCGTTGATAGAGGGGGGAACACTGAAGCTTTCTTT. This gives the protein CSVDRGGNTEAFF.

This sequence joins TRBV4-1 and TRBJ1-1, with D hard to call. Trimming left V 2 bases short and J 2 bases short, with 12 bases between. The CDR3 loop spans 15 amino acids. Germline CDR1 is MGHRA and CDR2 is YSYEKL. The CDR3 here is CASSQFTTTNTEAFF. The CDR3 coding sequence is TGCGCCAGCAGCCAATTTACAACTACCAACACTGAAGCTTTCTTT.

As for this clone: Distinct nucleotide sequences in the sample also encode this CDR3. The V gene is TRBV12-3 or TRBV12-4, the J gene TRBJ2-1; no clear D. The CDR3 extends over 11 amino acids. The ends were cut back, 4 bases at V and 4 bases at J, with 2 bases in the middle. The CDR3 here is CASSSYNEQFF. CDR3 DNA sequence: TGTGCCAGCAGTTCTTACAATGAGCAGTTCTTC.

The chain recombines TRBV5-6 with TRBJ2-1; possible D gene TRBD1, 5 bases. Germline-derived CDR1 and CDR2 are SGHDT and YYEEEE. The CDR3 extends over 16 amino acids. V lost 0 bases and J 1 base, leaving 11 bases between the germline ends. The CDR3, as DNA: TGTGCCAGCAGCTTGGCTGCGCAGGGATCCTACAATGAGCAGTTCTTC. Amino acids: CASSLAAQGSYNEQFF.

The chain recombines TRBV5-1 with TRBJ1-2; D might be TRBD1 (6 bases). Germline CDR1 and CDR2: SGHRS and YFSETQ. CDR3 length: 15 residues. V was clipped by 4 bases and J by 3 bases, with 16 bases between them. The CDR3 DNA is TGCGCCAGCAGCCCTAGCGGGGGCAGAGACTATGGCTACACCTTC. As protein: CASSPSGGRDYGYTF.

This chain uses TRBV12-5 with TRBJ2-6; unclear D gene. V lost 6 bases to trimming and J lost 0 bases, with 12 bases between them. Germline lookup yields CDR1 LGHNT and CDR2 FRNRAP. This CDR3 has 16 residues. CDR3 sequence reads: CASGDTGFSGANVLTF. DNA for the CDR3: TGTGCTAGTGGAGATACGGGTTTCTCTGGGGCCAACGTCCTGACTTTC.

The J gene is TRBJ1-5, the V gene TRBV29-1; D not resolved. V was clipped by 1 base and J by 4 bases, with 8 bases between them. Germline V lookup: CDR1 SQVTM, CDR2 ANQGSEA. The CDR3 loop spans 13 amino acids. The CDR3 DNA is TGCAGCGTTGAAGGTAGTAGAAATCAGCCCCAGCATTTT. It yields the protein CSVEGSRNQPQHF.

The J gene is TRBJ1-5, the V gene TRBV5-8, with 8 bases identical to TRBD1. The germline V gene encodes CDR1 SGHTS and CDR2 YDEGEE. Trimming removed 4 bases from V and 7 bases from J; junction bases left unmatched: 7. This CDR3 is 14 amino acids long. The CDR3 nucleotides read TGTGCCAGCAGCCAGGGACAGGCCCCCCAGCCCCAGCATTTT. Translating it yields CASSQGQAPQPQHF.

The chain links TRBV19 to TRBJ1-6, with a tentative D call TRBD1 (5 bases). The CDR3 runs to 15 residues. V lost 6 bases to trimming and J lost 11 bases, with 20 bases between them. Germline V lookup: CDR1 LNHDA, CDR2 SQIVND (reference sequence). The CDR3 reads CASRSQGFSGAPLHF. The CDR3 region has the DNA TGTGCCAGTAGAAGCCAGGGTTTCTCGGGGGCACCCCTCCACTTT.

The V gene is TRBV6-5, the J gene TRBJ2-1, with TRBD2 matching over 7 bases. The germline V gene encodes CDR1 MNHEY and CDR2 SVGAGI. V shed 6 bases and J 1 base; nucleotides not matched to a gene: 6. The CDR3 extends over 15 amino acids. The DNA for the CDR3 is TGTGCCAGCAGGGGCGGGGAGGGATCCTACAATGAGCAGTTCTTC. Protein: CASRGGEGSYNEQFF.

The chain links TRBV7-2 to TRBJ2-7; possible D gene TRBD1, 5 bases. Trimming removed 5 bases at V and 0 bases at J, with 14 bases between. There are 15 residues in the CDR3. Germline-derived CDR1 and CDR2 are SGHTA and FQGNSA. The CDR3 coding sequence is TGTGCCAGCAGCCCTCAGGGATCTAGCTCCTACGAGCAGTACTTC. Protein product: CASSPQGSSSYEQYF.

The chain links TRBV7-2 to TRBJ2-7; D unclear. V was trimmed by 4 bases and J by 7 bases, leaving 14 bases between them. Germline values: CDR1 SGHTA, CDR2 FQGNSA. CDR3 size: 13 residues. The CDR3 DNA is TGTGCCAGCAGCTGGCGTGGTCCCAGGGAGCAGTACTTC. Translating gives CASSWRGPREQYF.

This chain uses TRBV27 with TRBJ1-1; TRBD1 matches 7 bases. With 6 bases clipped from V and 6 bases from J, the junction kept 4 bases outside the gene matches. There are 12 residues in the CDR3. The germline V gene has CDR1 MNHEY and CDR2 SMNVEV (reference sequence). CDR3 sequence (DNA): TGTGCCAGCAGCTTCACAGGGGCTGAAGCTTTCTTT. Translated: CASSFTGAEAFF.

This clone appeared a few times. The V gene is TRBV11-2, the J gene TRBJ1-4; no firm D call. Germline values: CDR1 SGHAT, CDR2 FQNNGV. V lost 2 bases, J lost 0 bases, and 13 bases lay in between. The CDR3 contains 17 residues. The CDR3 nucleotides read TGTGCCAGCAGCTTAATGAGACCCCGGGCAACTAATGAAAAACTGTTTTTT. This sequence encodes CASSLMRPRATNEKLFF.

The chain couples TRBV2 to TRBJ1-2, with D perhaps TRBD1 (6 bases). The CDR3 loop spans 15 amino acids. Looked up from germline, CDR1 is SNHLY and CDR2 is FYNNEI. V dropped 6 bases and J dropped 8 bases, with 22 bases sitting between them. Written as DNA, the CDR3 is TGTGCCAGCAGCGGACTGACTCGGACAGTCGTCGGCTACACCTTC. Residues: CASSGLTRTVVGYTF.

This chain uses TRBV19 with TRBJ1-2; the D is unclear. Germline CDR1 is LNHDA and CDR2 is SQIVND (reference sequence). This CDR3 has 17 amino acids. The V end lost 1 base, the J end lost 2 bases, and 17 bases lay between the germline ends. CDR3 bases: TGTGCCAGTAGTATAGGTACTGAAGTTTCGTACAACTATGGCTACACCTTC. It yields the protein CASSIGTEVSYNYGYTF.

The J gene is TRBJ1-3, the V gene TRBV7-9; 7 positions agree with TRBD1. This CDR3 has 19 residues. CDR1 SEHNR and CDR2 FQNEAQ come from the germline V gene (reference sequence). Trimming at V came to 5 bases and at J to 4 bases, leaving 20 bases not matched to a gene. The CDR3 here is CASSPGSFEGALLGNTIYF. For the CDR3, the DNA is TGTGCCAGCAGCCCCGGCTCGTTTGAGGGGGCGCTTCTGGGAAACACCATATATTTT.

This clone was detected once. The rearrangement links TRBV3-1 (or the pseudogene TRBV3-2) to TRBJ2-3; 11 nucleotides line up with TRBD2. The trim removed 0 bases at V and 4 bases at J, leaving 6 bases unmatched. The CDR3 runs to 17 residues. Germline V gene lookup returns CDR1 LGHDT and CDR2 YNNKEL (reference sequence). Here the CDR3 reads CASSQEVASGGSDTQYF. The CDR3 bases are TGTGCCAGCAGCCAAGAGGTTGCTAGCGGGGGGTCAGATACGCAGTATTTT.

The rearrangement joins TRBV5-1 to TRBJ1-1; D possibly corresponds to TRBD1 (6 bases). Germline CDR1 is SGHRS and CDR2 is YFSETQ. CDR3 size: 16 residues. V was trimmed by 3 bases and J by 0 bases, leaving 15 bases between them. CDR3 amino acids: CASSSTDRRMNTEAFF. In DNA, the CDR3 is TGCGCCAGCAGCTCCACAGACAGGAGGATGAACACTGAAGCTTTCTTT.

The chain employs TRBV7-2 and TRBJ2-5; maybe TRBD2 (5 bases). The CDR3 covers 13 residues. Germline lookup yields CDR1 SGHTA and CDR2 FQGNSA. With 3 bases removed from V and 5 bases from J, the gap between germline ends came to 10 bases. The CDR3 loop is CASSFGVWETQYF. The CDR3, as DNA: TGTGCCAGCAGCTTCGGGGTTTGGGAGACCCAGTACTTC.

This clone appeared once. The same CDR3 can be traced to other DNA sequences in this sample. The gene calls are TRBV10-2 and TRBJ1-1; no firm D call. V lost 3 bases and J lost 1, with 3 bases in between. The CDR3 covers 12 residues. Germline values: CDR1 WSHSY, CDR2 SAAADI. Written as DNA, the CDR3 is TGCGCCAGCAGTGACAGGAACACTGAAGCTTTCTTT. The encoded protein is CASSDRNTEAFF.

The J gene is TRBJ2-3, the V gene TRBV5-1; 10 bases agree with TRBD1. Germline V gene lookup returns CDR1 SGHRS and CDR2 YFSETQ. V lost 3 bases and J lost 4; bases outside the gene matches: 5. The length of the CDR3 is 15 residues. Here the CDR3 reads CASSSGTGVADTQYF. DNA of the CDR3: TGCGCCAGCAGCTCCGGGACAGGGGTCGCAGATACGCAGTATTTT. The variable domain in full, completed from reference TRBV5-1 and TRBJ2-3, reads KAGVTQTPRYLIKTRGQQVTLSCSPISGHRSVSWYQQTPGQGLQFLFEYFSETQRNKGNFPGRFSGRQFSNSRSEMNVSTLELGDSALYLCASSSGTGVADTQYFGPGTRLTVL.

The rearrangement links TRBV18 to TRBJ1-4; 8 nucleotides match TRBD1. From germline, CDR1 is KGHSH and CDR2 LQKENI. The trim removed 4 bases at V and 8 bases at J, leaving 9 bases unmatched. CDR3 size: 15 residues. The CDR3 DNA is TGTGCCAGCTCACTCCTGGACAGGGAAGGAGAAAAACTGTTTTTT. It encodes CASSLLDREGEKLFF.

This chain connects TRBV29-1 to TRBJ1-1; D is ambiguous. The CDR3 is 21 amino acids. Germline V gene lookup returns CDR1 SQVTM and CDR2 ANQGSEA. The CDR3, as DNA: TGCCCCGAAAGCAGCCTAGGAGGGAGCGACCGAACTCAAACTATGAACACTGAAGCTTTCTTT. Translation: CPESSLGGSDRTQTMNTEAFF.

The gene calls are TRBV19 and TRBJ2-7; 9 bases match TRBD1. J was trimmed by 6 bases and V by 3 bases; bases with no gene match: 12. Germline V CDR1 and CDR2: LNHDA, SQIVND (reference sequence). The CDR3 extends over 16 amino acids. The CDR3 region has the DNA TGTGCCAGTAGTATCTTTCCACAGGGGGCGGTAAGCGAGCAGTACTTC. It codes for CASSIFPQGAVSEQYF.

The V call is TRBV6-2 or TRBV6-3, the J call TRBJ1-5, with TRBD1 identical over 8 bases. The CDR3 runs to 17 residues. Germline V lookup: CDR1 MNHEY, CDR2 SVGEGT. Trimming removed 3 bases from V and 1 base from J; junction bases left unmatched: 8. The CDR3: CASSYTGGSLSNQPQHF. The CDR3 DNA reads TGTGCCAGCAGTTATACAGGGGGAAGTTTGAGCAATCAGCCCCAGCATTTT.